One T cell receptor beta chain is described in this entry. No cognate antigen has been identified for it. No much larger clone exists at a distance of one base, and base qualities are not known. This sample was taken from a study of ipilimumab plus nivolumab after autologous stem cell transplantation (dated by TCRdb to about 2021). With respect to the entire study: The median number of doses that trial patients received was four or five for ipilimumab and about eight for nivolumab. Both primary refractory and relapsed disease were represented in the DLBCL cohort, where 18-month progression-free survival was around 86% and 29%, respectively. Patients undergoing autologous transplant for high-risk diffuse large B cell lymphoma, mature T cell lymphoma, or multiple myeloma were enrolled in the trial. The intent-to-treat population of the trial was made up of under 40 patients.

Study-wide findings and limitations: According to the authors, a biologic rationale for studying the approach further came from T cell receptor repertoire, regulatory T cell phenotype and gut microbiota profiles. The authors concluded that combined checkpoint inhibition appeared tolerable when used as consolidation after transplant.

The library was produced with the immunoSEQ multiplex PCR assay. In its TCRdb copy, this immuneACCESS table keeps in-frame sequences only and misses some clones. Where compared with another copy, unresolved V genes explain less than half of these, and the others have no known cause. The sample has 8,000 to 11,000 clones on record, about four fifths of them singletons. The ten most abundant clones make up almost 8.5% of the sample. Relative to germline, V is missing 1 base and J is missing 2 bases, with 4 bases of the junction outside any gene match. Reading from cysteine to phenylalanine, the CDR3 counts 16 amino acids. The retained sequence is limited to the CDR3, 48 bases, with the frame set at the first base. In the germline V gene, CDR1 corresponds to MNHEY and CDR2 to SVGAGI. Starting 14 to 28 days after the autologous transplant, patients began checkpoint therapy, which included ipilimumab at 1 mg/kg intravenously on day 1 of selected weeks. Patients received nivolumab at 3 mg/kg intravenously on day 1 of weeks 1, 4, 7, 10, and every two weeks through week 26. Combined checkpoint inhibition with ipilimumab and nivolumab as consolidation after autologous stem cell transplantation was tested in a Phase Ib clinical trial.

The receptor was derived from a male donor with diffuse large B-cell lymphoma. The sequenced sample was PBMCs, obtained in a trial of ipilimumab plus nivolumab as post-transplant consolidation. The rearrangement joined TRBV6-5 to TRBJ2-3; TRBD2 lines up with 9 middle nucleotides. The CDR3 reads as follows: CASSYLAGEFTDTQYF. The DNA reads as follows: TGTGCCAGCAGTTACTTAGCGGGGGAATTCACAGATACGCAGTATTTT.